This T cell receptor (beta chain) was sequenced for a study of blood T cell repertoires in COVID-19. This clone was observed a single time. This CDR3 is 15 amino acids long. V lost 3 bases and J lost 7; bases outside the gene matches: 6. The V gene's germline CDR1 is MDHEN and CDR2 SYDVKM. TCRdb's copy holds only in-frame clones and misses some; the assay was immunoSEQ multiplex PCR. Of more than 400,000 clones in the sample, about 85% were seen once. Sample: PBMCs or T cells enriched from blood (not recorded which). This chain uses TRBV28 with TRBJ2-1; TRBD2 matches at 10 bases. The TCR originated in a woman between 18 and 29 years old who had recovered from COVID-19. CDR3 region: CASSFPAGGRNEQFF. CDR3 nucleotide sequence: TGTGCCAGCAGTTTTCCAGCGGGGGGGCGGAATGAGCAGTTCTTC.